This is a list of T cell receptor beta chains from one sample in a study of T cells in Graves' hyperthyroidism and ophthalmopathy. A single record per CDR3 protein comes from TCRdb applying MiXCR to the multiplex PCR reads. The sample contains 390,000 or so distinct CDR3 sequences, about 15% of which appear only once. The specimen was blood. Receptors were obtained from a man between 18 and 35 years old with Graves' ophthalmopathy. The CDR3 runs from the conserved cysteine through the conserved F or W. A D gene is named only where the DNA matches it firmly. Size tells how often a clone was seen (once, few, many) or the class of an expanded clone, and some rows leave it out.

TRBD2	TRBJ2-7	TRBV28	many	TGTGCCAGCAGTTCAGGGAGGACTAGCGGGGGCGGGGAGCAGTACTTC	CASSSGRTSGGGEQYF
-	TRBJ2-1	TRBV30	few	-	CALHHFGGGNKFF
TRBD1	TRBJ2-7	TRBV2	many	TGTGCCAGCAGCAACCGGGACAGTGCCTACGAGCAGTACTTC	CASSNRDSAYEQYF
-	TRBJ2-3	TRBV2	many	TGTGCCAGCAGTGCCCGGGACTCCCCGAGGGGTCCAGATACGCAGTATTTT	CASSARDSPRGPDTQYF
-	TRBJ2-4	TRBV2	many	TGTGCCAGCACGTACGGGAGCGCCAAAAACATTCAGTACTTC	CASTYGSAKNIQYF
TRBD2	TRBJ2-7	TRBV10-3	-	TGTGCCATCAGAGGGGCTAGCGGAAACGAGCAGTACTTC	CAIRGASGNEQYF
-	TRBJ2-2	TRBV7-2	-	TGTGCCAGCCCCAGAGCCAGGGGATCCAACACCGGGGAGCTGTTTTTT	CASPRARGSNTGELFF
TRBD2	TRBJ2-1	TRBV19	many	TGTGCCAGTAGTTCTACGGGAGGGTCCTACAATGAGCAGTTCTTC	CASSSTGGSYNEQFF
TRBD1	TRBJ2-7	TRBV4-2	many	TGTGCCAGCAGCCAAGTCGAGGACAGGGGTCACGAGCAGTACTTC	CASSQVEDRGHEQYF
-	TRBJ2-7	TRBV3-1	-	TGTGCCAGCAGCCAAGATATAGGAGCGGGCCTCTCCTACGAGCAGTACTTC	CASSQDIGAGLSYEQYF
TRBD1	TRBJ1-5	TRBV12-3/TRBV12-4	many	TGTGCCAGCAGTTCCCAGGGGGCGAGCAATCAGCCCCAGCATTTT	CASSSQGASNQPQHF
-	TRBJ2-7	TRBV29-1	many	TGCAGCGCCGGATCTCTGACAGGGAGGGACGAGCAGTACTTC	CSAGSLTGRDEQYF
TRBD1	TRBJ1-2	TRBV12-3/TRBV12-4	-	TGTGCCAGCAGTTTTGGGACAGGGCCTTTTCGCTACACCTTC	CASSFGTGPFRYTF
TRBD1	TRBJ2-5	TRBV7-9	-	TGTGCCAGCAGCTTATCCTCTACAGGGGACCAGTACTTC	CASSLSSTGDQYF
TRBD2	TRBJ2-7	TRBV5-8	few	TGTGCCAGCAGATCCAAGCGGGGGCCAGCCTACGAGCAGTACTTC	CASRSKRGPAYEQYF
-	TRBJ1-1	TRBV4-1	many	TGCGCCAGCAGCCAAATCAGGGGAACTGAAGCTTTCTTT	CASSQIRGTEAFF
-	TRBJ2-2	TRBV18	-	TGTGCCAGCTCACCACAGGGTCTGGACGGGGAGCTGTTTTTT	CASSPQGLDGELFF
TRBD1	TRBJ1-2	TRBV10-3	-	TGTGCCATCAGTATTACACAGGGGTCTGGCTACACCTTC	CAISITQGSGYTF
-	TRBJ1-6	TRBV30	-	TGTGCCTGGAGCCCCCCCGGATTCGGTAATTCACCCCTCCACTTT	CAWSPPGFGNSPLHF
-	TRBJ2-5	TRBV5-1	-	TGCGCCAGCAGCAAGGGGACACTTGAGACCCAGTACTTC	CASSKGTLETQYF
-	TRBJ1-3	TRBV18	many	TGTGCCAGCTCACCACCGTGGCAGGCTATGGACACCATATATTTT	CASSPPWQAMDTIYF
TRBD2	TRBJ2-5	TRBV2	many	TGTGCCAGCAGTGAAAATAGCGGGGGGCCTCACCAAGAGACCCAGTACTTC	CASSENSGGPHQETQYF
TRBD2	TRBJ2-2	TRBV7-9	few	TGTGCCAGCAGCCGCCCGGGAGGGGCGAACACCGGGGAGCTGTTTTTT	CASSRPGGANTGELFF
TRBD1	TRBJ1-1	TRBV3-1	many	TGTGCCAGCAGCCACGGGACAGGAGACACTGAAGCTTTCTTT	CASSHGTGDTEAFF
-	TRBJ1-2	TRBV5-1	few	TGCGCCAGCACTAACAAGGGTAAACTCAAGGGCTACACCTTC	CASTNKGKLKGYTF
-	TRBJ2-1	TRBV18	-	TGTGCCAGCTCACCCCTGGTGGCTAGCGCTTACAATGAGCAGTTCTTC	CASSPLVASAYNEQFF
-	TRBJ1-1	TRBV10-3	many	TGTGCCATCAGGGCGGCGAACACTGAAGCTTTCTTT	CAIRAANTEAFF
-	TRBJ2-1	TRBV18	-	TGTGCCAGCTCACTTGTGCGGCCCTCGAGCTCCTACAATGAGCAGTTCTTC	CASSLVRPSSSYNEQFF
-	TRBJ1-1	TRBV20-1	many	TGCAGTGCTAGGACGGCGAGCTCCACTGAAGCTTTCTTT	CSARTASSTEAFF
-	TRBJ2-7	TRBV6-2/TRBV6-3	-	TGTGCCAGCAGTTACCCTCCCAGCGAGCAGTACTTC	CASSYPPSEQYF
-	TRBJ2-1	TRBV30	few	TGTGCCCTCACGCCCGGCCCGTACAATGAGCAGTTCTTC	CALTPGPYNEQFF
-	TRBJ2-1	TRBV5-1	many	TGCGCCAGCAGCTTAATAGGGTCCTACAATGAGCAGTTCTTC	CASSLIGSYNEQFF
TRBD1	TRBJ2-7	TRBV27	-	TGTGCCAGCAGTTTATCGGGGACAGGGGAGGACTACGAGCAGTACTTC	CASSLSGTGEDYEQYF
TRBD1	TRBJ2-3	TRBV30	many	TGTGCCTGGAGTAACGACAGGGCACCAGATACGCAGTATTTT	CAWSNDRAPDTQYF
TRBD2	TRBJ2-1	TRBV19	many	TGTGCCAGTAGTCTCCGGCGGACTAGCGGGATGGAATACAATGAGCAGTTCTTC	CASSLRRTSGMEYNEQFF
-	TRBJ2-5	TRBV6-1	few	TGTGCCAGTAAAGGGGGAAAGACCCAGTACTTC	CASKGGKTQYF
-	TRBJ1-1	TRBV12-3/TRBV12-4	few	TGTGCCAGCAGTTCCGCGATAGGGGTGAACACTGAAGCTTTCTTT	CASSSAIGVNTEAFF
TRBD2	TRBJ2-3	TRBV30	many	TGTGCCTGGAGTTCCGGGACTAGGCACACAGATACGCAGTATTTT	CAWSSGTRHTDTQYF
TRBD1	TRBJ2-7	TRBV27	-	TGTTCTGCTTGGGACAGGGCCTACGAGCAGTACTTC	CSAWDRAYEQYF
TRBD2	TRBJ2-1	TRBV3-1	many	TGTGCCAGCAGAACAGGACTAGCGGGAGAGCAGTTCTTC	CASRTGLAGEQFF
TRBD2	TRBJ2-1	TRBV20-1	few	TGCAGTGCTAGAGGTGCAGATGGGACTAACCCACTGAGCCCCTACAATGAGCAGTTCTTC	CSARGADGTNPLSPYNEQFF
TRBD1	TRBJ2-5	TRBV24-1	many	TGTGCCACCAGTATAACAGGGGGCCAACAAGAGACCCAGTACTTC	CATSITGGQQETQYF
-	TRBJ1-4	TRBV20-1	many	TGCAGTGCTGGACACAACCAGGGGTCGTATGAAAAACTGTTTTTT	CSAGHNQGSYEKLFF
TRBD1	TRBJ1-2	TRBV5-8	many	TGTGCCAGCAGCAGGGAGCCGGGACAGGGTCACTATGGCTACACCTTC	CASSREPGQGHYGYTF